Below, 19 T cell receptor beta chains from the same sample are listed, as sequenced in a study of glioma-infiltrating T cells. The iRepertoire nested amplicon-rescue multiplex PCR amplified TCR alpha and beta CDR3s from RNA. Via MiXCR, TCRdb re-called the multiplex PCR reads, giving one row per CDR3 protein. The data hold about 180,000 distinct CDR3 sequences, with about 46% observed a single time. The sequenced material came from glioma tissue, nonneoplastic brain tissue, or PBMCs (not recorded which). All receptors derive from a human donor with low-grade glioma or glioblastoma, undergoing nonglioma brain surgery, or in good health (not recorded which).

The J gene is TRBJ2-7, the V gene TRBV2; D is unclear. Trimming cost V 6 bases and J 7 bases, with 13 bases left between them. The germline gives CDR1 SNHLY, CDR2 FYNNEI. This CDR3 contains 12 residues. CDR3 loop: CASSEFLGEQYF. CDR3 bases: TGTGCCAGCAGCGAGTTCCTAGGGGAGCAGTACTTC.

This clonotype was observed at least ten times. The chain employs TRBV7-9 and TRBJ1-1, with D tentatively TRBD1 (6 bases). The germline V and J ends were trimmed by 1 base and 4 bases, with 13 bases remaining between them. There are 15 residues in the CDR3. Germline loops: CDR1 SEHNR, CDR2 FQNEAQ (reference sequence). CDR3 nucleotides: TGTGCCAGCAGCTTAGGGCAGGGGAGCTTCACTGAAGCTTTCTTT. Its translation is CASSLGQGSFTEAFF. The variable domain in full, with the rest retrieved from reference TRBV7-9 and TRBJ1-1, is DTGVSQNPRHKITKRGQNVTFRCDPISEHNRLYWYRQTLGQGPEFLTYFQNEAQLEKSRLLSDRFSAERPKGSFSTLEIQRTEQGDSAMYLCASSLGQGSFTEAFFGQGTRLTVV.

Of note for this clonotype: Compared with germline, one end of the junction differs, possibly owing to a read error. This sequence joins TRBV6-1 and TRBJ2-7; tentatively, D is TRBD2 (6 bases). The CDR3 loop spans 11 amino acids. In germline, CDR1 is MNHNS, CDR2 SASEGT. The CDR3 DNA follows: TGTGCCAGCAGTTCCGGGACTCTAACGACTTTC. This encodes CASSSGTLTTF.

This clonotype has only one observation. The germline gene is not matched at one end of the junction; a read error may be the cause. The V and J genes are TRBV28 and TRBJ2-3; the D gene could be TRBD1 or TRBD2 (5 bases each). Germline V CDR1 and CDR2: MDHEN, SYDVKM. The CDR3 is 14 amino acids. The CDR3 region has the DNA TGTGCCAGCAATTGGGGGAGTCCCACAGATAGGCAGTATTTT. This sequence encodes CASNWGSPTDRQYF. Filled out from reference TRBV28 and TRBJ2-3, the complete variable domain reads DVKVTQSSRYLVKRTGEKVFLECVQDMDHENMFWYRQDPGLGLRLIYFSYDVKMKEKGDIPEGYSVSREKKERFSLILESASTNQTSMYLCASNWGSPTDRQYFGPGTRLTVL.

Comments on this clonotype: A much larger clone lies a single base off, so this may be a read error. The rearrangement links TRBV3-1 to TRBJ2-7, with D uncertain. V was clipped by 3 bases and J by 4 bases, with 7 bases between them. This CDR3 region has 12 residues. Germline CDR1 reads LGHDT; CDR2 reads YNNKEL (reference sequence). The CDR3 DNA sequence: TGTGCCAGCAGCCACGGGTATTACGAGCAGTACTTC. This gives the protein CASSHGYYEQYF.

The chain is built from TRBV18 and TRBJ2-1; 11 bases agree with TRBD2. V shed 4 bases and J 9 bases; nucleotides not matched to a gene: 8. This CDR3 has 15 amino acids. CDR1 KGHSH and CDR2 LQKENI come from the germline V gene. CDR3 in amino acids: CASSQRTSGPIEQFF. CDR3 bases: TGTGCCAGCTCACAACGGACTAGCGGGCCCATTGAGCAGTTCTTC.

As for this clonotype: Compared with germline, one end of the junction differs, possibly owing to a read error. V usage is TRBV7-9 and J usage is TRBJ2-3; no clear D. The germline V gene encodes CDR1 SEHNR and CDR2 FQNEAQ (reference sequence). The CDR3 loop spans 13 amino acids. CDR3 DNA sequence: TGTGGCAGCACAACCCAATCCACAGATACGCAGTATTTT. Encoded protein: CGSTTQSTDTQYF.

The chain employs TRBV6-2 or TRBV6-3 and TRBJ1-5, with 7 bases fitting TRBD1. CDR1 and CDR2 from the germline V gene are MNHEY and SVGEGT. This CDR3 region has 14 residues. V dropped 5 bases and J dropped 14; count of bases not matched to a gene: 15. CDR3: CASSHRQGQQTKHF. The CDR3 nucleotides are TGTGCCAGCAGTCACCGACAGGGACAACAGACCAAGCATTTT.

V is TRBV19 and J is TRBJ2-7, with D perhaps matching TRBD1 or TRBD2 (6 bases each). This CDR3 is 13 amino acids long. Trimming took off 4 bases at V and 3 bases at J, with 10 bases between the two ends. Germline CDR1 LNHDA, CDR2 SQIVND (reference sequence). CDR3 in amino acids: CASSTEGGYEQYF. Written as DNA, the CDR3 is TGTGCCAGTAGTACCGAGGGGGGCTACGAGCAGTACTTC.

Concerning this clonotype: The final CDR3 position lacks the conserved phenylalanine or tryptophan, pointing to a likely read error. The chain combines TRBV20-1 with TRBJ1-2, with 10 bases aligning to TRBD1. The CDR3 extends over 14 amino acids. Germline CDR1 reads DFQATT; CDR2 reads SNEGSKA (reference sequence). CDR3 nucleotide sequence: TGCAGTTCTAGAGACCGACAGGGGGCTGGTGGCTACACCATC. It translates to CSSRDRQGAGGYTI.

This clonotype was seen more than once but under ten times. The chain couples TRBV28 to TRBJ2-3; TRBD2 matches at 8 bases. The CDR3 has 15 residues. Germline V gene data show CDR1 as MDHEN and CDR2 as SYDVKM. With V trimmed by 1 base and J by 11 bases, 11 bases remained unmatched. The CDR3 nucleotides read TGTGCCAGCAGTTTATCCCGCAGTAGCGGGGACCGGCAGTATTTT. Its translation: CASSLSRSSGDRQYF.

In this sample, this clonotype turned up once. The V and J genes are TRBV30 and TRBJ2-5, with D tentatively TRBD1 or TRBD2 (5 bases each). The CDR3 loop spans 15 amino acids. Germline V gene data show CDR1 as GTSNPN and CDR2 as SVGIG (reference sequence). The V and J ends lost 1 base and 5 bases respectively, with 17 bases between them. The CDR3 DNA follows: TGTGCCTGGAGTGCCAGGACAACCCCGGGGGAGACCCAGTACTTC. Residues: CAWSARTTPGETQYF.

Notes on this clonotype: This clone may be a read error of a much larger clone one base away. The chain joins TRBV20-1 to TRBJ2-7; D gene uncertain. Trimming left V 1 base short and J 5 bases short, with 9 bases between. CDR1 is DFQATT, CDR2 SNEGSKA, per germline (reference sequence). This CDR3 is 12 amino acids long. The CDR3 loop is CSARGQTHEQYF. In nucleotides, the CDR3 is TGCAGTGCTAGAGGTCAGACCCACGAGCAGTACTTC.

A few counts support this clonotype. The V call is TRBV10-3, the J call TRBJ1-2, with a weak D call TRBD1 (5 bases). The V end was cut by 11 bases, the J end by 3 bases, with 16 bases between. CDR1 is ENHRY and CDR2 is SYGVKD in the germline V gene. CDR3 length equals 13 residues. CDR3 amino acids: CAANVGRDYGYTF. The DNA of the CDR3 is TGTGCCGCAAACGTCGGCAGGGACTATGGCTACACCTTC.

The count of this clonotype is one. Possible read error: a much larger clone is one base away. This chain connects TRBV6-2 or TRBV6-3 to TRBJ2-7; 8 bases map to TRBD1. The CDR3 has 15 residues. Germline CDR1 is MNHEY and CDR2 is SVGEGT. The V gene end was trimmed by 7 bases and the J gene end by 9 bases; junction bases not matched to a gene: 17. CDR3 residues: CASTRTRQGLNVQYF. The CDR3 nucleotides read TGTGCCAGCACCCGTACTAGACAGGGGTTAAACGTGCAGTACTTC.

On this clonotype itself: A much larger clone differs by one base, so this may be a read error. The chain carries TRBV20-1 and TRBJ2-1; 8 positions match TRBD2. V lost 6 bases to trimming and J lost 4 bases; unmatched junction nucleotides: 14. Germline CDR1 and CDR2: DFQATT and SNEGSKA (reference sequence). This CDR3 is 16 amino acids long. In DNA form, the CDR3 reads TGCAGTGCCTCACTCCTGACTAGCGCGACGTACAATGAGCAGTTCTTC. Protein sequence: CSASLLTSATYNEQFF.

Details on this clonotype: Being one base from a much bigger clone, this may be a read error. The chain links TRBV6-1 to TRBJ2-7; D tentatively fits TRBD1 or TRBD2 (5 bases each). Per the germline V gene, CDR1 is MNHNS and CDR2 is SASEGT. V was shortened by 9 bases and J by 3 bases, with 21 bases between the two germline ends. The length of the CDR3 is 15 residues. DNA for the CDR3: TGTGCCAGTTCCACACGGAGAGGGGTGGACTACGAGCAGTACTTC. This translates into CASSTRRGVDYEQYF.

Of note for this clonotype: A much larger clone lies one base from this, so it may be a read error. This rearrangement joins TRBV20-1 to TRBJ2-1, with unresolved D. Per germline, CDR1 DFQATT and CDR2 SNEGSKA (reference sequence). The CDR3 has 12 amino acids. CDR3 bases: TGCTCAGGACGCCAGCGCTACAATGAGCAGTTGTTC. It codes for CSGRQRYNEQLF.

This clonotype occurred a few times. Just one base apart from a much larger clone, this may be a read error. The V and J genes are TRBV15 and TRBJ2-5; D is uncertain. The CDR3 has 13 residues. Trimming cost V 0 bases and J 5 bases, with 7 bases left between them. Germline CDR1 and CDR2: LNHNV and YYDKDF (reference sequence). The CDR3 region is CATSRDMWETQYF. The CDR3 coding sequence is TGTGCCACCAGCAGAGATATGTGGGAGACCCAGTACTTC.